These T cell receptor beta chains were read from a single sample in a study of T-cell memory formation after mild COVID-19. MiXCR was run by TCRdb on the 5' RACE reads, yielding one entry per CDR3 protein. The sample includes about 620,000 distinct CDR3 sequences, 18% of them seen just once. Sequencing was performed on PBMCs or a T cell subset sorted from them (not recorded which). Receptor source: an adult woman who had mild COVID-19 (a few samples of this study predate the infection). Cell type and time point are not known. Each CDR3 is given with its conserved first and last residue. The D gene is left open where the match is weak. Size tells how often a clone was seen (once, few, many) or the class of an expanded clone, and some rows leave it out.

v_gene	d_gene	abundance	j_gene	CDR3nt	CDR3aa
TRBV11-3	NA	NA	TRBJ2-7	TGTGCCAGCAGCTCGCGGGCCGGGGGCGCCTCCGAGCAGTACTTC	CASSSRAGGASEQYF
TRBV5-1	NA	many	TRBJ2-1	TGCGCCAGCAGCGCACAGGGTCACAGCCGAGGGGATGAGCAGTTCTTC	CASSAQGHSRGDEQFF
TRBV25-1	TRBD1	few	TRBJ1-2	TGTGCCAGCAGCGCCTTGGGACAGGACTATGGCTACACCTTC	CASSALGQDYGYTF
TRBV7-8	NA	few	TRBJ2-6	TGTGCCAGCATCTCTTGGACCTCTGGGGCCAACGTCCTGACTTTC	CASISWTSGANVLTF
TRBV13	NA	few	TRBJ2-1	TGTGCCAGCAGCTCCTACTCTCAGGGCTATGAGCAGTTCTTC	CASSSYSQGYEQFF
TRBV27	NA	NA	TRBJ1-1	TGTGCCAGCAGTTTCACGGGATACACTGAAGCTTTCTTT	CASSFTGYTEAFF
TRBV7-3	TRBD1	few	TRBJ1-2	TGTGCCAGCAGCCGTTCTGGGACAGGGGGCGCGGGCTACACCTTC	CASSRSGTGGAGYTF
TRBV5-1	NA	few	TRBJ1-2	TGCGCCAGCAGCTCGAGACAGCCCGCTAACTATGGCTACACCTTC	CASSSRQPANYGYTF
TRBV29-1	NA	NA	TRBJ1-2	TGCAGCGGTTCTGCCCACTATGGCTACACCTTC	CSGSAHYGYTF
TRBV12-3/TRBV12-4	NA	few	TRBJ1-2	TGTGCCAGCAGTTCCCCGCAAGGTGGCTACACCTTC	CASSSPQGGYTF
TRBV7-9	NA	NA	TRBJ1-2	TGTGCCAGCAGCTTAGTTCTGTGGGATGGCTACACCTTC	CASSLVLWDGYTF
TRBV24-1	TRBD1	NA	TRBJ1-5	TGTGCCACCAGTGAAAACAGGGGTGGACAGCCCCAGCATTTT	CATSENRGGQPQHF
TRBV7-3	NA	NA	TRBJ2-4	TGTGCCAGCAGCTTAACGACGGGAGCCAAAAACATTCAGTACTTC	CASSLTTGAKNIQYF
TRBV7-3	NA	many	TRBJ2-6	TGTGCCAGCAGCTTAACTGGGGCCAACGTCCTGACTTTC	CASSLTGANVLTF
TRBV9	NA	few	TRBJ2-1	TGTGCCAGCAGCGTAGCTACCGACAGGTGGGACAATGAGCAGTTCTTC	CASSVATDRWDNEQFF
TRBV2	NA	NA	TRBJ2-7	TGTGCCAGCCAGAAGGACAGCCCCTCCTACGAGCAGTACTTC	CASQKDSPSYEQYF
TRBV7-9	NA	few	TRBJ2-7	TGTGCCAGCAGGGACTGGAGCTCCTACGAGCAGTACTTC	CASRDWSSYEQYF
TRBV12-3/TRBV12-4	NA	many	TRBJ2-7	TGTGCCAGCAGTTTAGACATCGCCGAGCAGTACTTC	CASSLDIAEQYF
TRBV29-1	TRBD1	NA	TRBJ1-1	TGCAGCGTTGAAGAGACAGGGGTGAACACTGAAGCTTTCTTT	CSVEETGVNTEAFF
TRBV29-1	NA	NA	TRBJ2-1	TGCAGCGTTGTAGGGCCAAATAACTACAATGAGCAGTTCTTC	CSVVGPNNYNEQFF
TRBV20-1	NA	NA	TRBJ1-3	TGCAGTGCTCTTAAGCGGTTCTCTGGAAACACCATATATTTT	CSALKRFSGNTIYF
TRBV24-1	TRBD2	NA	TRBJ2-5	TGTGCCACCAGTGATTGGGCTAGCGGGACCCAAGAGACCCAGTACTTC	CATSDWASGTQETQYF
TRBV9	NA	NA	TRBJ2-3	TGTGCCAGCAGCGTCGAGGGGGGGGCTGATACGCAGTATTTT	CASSVEGGADTQYF
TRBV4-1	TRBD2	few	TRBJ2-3	TGCGCCAGCAGCCGCGGACTAGTTTCCCCAGATACGCAGTATTTT	CASSRGLVSPDTQYF
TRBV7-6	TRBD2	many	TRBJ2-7	TGTGCCAGCACCACCGGGACTAGCGGGATCGGGCAGTACTTC	CASTTGTSGIGQYF
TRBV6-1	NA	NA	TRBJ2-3	TGTGCCAGCAGTGAGCAGGGTTCGACATACACAGATACGCAGTATTTT	CASSEQGSTYTDTQYF
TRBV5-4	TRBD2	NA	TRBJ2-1	TGTGCCAGCAGTTCTAAGCGGGAGGGAAAGCTTAATGAGCAGTTCTTC	CASSSKREGKLNEQFF
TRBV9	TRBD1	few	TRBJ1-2	TGTGCCAGCACCCAACAGGGGCCCAGAGAGGGCTACACCTTC	CASTQQGPREGYTF
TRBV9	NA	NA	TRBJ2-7	TGTGCCAGCAGCGTAGCTACGGGTTCCCACTACGAGCAGTACTTC	CASSVATGSHYEQYF
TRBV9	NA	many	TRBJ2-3	TGTGCCAGCAGCGTCGGCCCCAGCACAGATACGCAGTATTTT	CASSVGPSTDTQYF
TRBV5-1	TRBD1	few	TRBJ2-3	TGCGCCAGCAGCTTGGAGGGACAGGGGACGGGCGAGGGAGATACGCAGTATTTT	CASSLEGQGTGEGDTQYF
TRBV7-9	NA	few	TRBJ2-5	TGTGCCAGCAGCTTGTTAAGGGAGAAAGAGACCCAGTACTTC	CASSLLREKETQYF
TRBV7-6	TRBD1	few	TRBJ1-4	TGTGCCAGCAGCTTTGGATACAGACAGGGTGAAAAACTGTTTTTT	CASSFGYRQGEKLFF
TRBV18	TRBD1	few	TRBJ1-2	TGTGCCAGCTCACCAGGTGGGACAGGGGAAGACTATGGCTACACCTTC	CASSPGGTGEDYGYTF
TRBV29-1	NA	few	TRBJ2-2	TGCAGCGCTATTCCTCGGACGGGGAACACCGGGGAGCTGTTTTTT	CSAIPRTGNTGELFF
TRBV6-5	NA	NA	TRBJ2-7	TGTGCCAGCAAACGAGGGGAAGGCTACGAGCAGTACTTC	CASKRGEGYEQYF
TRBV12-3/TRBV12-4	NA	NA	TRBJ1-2	TGTGCCAGCAGAATCTGGGGGGATGATGGCTACACCTTC	CASRIWGDDGYTF
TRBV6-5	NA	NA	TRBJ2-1	TGTGCCAGCAGTTACGAGGGCTACAATGAGCAGTTCTTC	CASSYEGYNEQFF
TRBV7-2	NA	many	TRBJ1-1	TGTGCCAGCAGCTTAGTCGCAGGGACTGAAGCTTTCTTT	CASSLVAGTEAFF
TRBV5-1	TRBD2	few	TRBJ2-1	TGCGCCAGCAGCTTGGGGGCGGGAGAAACATCCTACAATGAGCAGTTCTTC	CASSLGAGETSYNEQFF
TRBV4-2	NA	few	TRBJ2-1	TGTGCCAGCAGCCAAGGGGAGAGCTCCTACAATGAGCAGTTCTTC	CASSQGESSYNEQFF
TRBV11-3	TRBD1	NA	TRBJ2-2	TGTGCCAGCAGCTACTCGGGACAGGGGTTTGACACCGGGGAGCTGTTTTTT	CASSYSGQGFDTGELFF
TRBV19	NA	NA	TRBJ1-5	TGTGCCAGTACCCCGGACCCCACGAATCAGCCCCAGCATTTT	CASTPDPTNQPQHF
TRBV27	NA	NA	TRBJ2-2	TGTGCCAGCAGTTTTGCAGGGAGCACCGGGGAGCTGTTTTTT	CASSFAGSTGELFF
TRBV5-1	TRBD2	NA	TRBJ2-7	TGCGCCAGCAGTCCCGGGACTAGCGGGAGCGAGCAGTACTTC	CASSPGTSGSEQYF
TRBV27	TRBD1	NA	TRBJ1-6	TGTGCCAGCAGTTTATCGGGGACAGTCCCATTTTCACCCCTCCACTTT	CASSLSGTVPFSPLHF
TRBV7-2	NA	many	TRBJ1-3	TGTGCCAGCAGCTTAGATCCCCCTGGGGGTATCTCTGGAAACACCATATATTTT	CASSLDPPGGISGNTIYF
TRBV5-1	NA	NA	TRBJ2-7	TGCGCCAGCAGCTTGGAACTATCTACCTACGAGCAGTACTTC	CASSLELSTYEQYF
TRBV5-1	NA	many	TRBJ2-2	TGCGCCAGCAGATCCGAGGGAACCGGGGAGCTGTTTTTT	CASRSEGTGELFF
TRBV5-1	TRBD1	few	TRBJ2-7	TGCGCCAGCAGCGGGGGACAGGCCCCCTACGAGCAGTACTTC	CASSGGQAPYEQYF
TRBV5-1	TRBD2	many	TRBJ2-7	TGCGCCAGCAGCCCTACTAGCGGGAGTTCATACGAGCAGTACTTC	CASSPTSGSSYEQYF
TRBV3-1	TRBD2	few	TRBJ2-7	TGTGCCAGCAGCCAAAACCAGGGACTAGCGGTCTACGAGCAGTACTTC	CASSQNQGLAVYEQYF
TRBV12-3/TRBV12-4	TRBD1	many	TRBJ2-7	TGTGCCAGCAGTTTTACAGGGGGCGAGCAGTACTTC	CASSFTGGEQYF
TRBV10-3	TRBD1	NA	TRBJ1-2	TGTGCCATCAGTGAGTCCGTTCTTATACCCCGGGTAGGGACAGGGAGAGGCTACACCTTC	CAISESVLIPRVGTGRGYTF
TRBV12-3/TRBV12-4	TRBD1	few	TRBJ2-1	TGTGCCAGCAGTCGGACAGGGGATCGAAATGAGCAGTTCTTC	CASSRTGDRNEQFF
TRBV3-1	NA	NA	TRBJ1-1	TGTGCCAGCAGCCAAGAAGGGGCGAGGGTTACAGGGAACACTGAAGCTTTCTTT	CASSQEGARVTGNTEAFF
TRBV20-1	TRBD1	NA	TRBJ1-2	TGCAGTGCTCCGGACAGGTCCTTAAACTATGGCTACACCTTC	CSAPDRSLNYGYTF
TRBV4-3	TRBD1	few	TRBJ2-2	TGCGCCAGCAGCCTGCGACAGGGGGCTACCGGGGAGCTGTTTTTT	CASSLRQGATGELFF